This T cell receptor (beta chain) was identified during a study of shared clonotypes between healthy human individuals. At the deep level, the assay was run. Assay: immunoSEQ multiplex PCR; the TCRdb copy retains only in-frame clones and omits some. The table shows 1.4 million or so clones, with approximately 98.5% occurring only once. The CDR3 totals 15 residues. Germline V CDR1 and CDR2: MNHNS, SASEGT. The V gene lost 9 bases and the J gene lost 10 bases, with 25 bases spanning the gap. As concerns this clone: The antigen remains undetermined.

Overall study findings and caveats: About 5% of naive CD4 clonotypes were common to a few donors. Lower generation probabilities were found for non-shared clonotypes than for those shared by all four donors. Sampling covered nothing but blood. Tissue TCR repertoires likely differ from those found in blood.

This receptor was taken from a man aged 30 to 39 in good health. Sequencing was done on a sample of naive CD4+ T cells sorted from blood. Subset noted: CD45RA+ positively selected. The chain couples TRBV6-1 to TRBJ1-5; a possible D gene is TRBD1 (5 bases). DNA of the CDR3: TGTGCCAGTGGGACCGACCAACTACGCATCTTCCCCCAGCATTTT. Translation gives CASGTDQLRIFPQHF.